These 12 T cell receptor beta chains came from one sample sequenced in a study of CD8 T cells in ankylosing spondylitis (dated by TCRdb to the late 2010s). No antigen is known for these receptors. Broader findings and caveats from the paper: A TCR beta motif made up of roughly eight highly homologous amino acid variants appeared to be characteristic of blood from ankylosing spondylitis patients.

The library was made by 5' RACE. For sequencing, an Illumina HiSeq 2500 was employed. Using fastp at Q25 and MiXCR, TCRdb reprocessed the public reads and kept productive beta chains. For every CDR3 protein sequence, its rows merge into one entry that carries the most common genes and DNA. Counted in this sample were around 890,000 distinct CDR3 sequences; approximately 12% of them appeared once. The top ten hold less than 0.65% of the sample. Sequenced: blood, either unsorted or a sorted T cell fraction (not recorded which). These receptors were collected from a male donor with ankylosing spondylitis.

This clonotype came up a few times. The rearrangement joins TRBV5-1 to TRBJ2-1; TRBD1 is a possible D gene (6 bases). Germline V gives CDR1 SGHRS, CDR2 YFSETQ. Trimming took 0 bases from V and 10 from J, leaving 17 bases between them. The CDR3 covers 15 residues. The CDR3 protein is CASSLGGPPGAEQFF. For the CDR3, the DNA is TGCGCCAGCAGCTTGGGTGGACCCCCAGGGGCAGAGCAGTTCTTC.

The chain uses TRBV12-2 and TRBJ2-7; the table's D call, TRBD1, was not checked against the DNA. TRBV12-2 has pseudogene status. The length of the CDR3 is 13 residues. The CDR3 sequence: CASRLRDHYEQYF. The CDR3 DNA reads TGTGCAAGTCGCTTAAGGGACCACTACGAGCAGTACTTC.

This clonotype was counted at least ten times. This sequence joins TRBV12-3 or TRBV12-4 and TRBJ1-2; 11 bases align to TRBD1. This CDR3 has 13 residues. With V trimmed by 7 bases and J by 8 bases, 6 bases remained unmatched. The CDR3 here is CASIGQGARGYTF. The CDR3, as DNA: TGTGCCAGCATTGGACAGGGGGCGCGGGGCTACACCTTC.

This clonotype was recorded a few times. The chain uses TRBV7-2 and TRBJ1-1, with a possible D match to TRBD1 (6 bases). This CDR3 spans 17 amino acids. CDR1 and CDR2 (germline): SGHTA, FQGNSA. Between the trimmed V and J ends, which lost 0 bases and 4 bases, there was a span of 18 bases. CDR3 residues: CASSLAIFRRGGTEAFF. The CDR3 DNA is TGTGCCAGCAGCTTAGCGATATTCCGTAGAGGGGGCACTGAAGCTTTCTTT.

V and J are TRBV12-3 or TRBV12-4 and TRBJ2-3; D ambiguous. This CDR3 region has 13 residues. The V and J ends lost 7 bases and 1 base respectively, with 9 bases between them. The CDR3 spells CASNPSGTDTQYF. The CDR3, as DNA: TGTGCCAGCAACCCCTCTGGCACAGATACGCAGTATTTT.

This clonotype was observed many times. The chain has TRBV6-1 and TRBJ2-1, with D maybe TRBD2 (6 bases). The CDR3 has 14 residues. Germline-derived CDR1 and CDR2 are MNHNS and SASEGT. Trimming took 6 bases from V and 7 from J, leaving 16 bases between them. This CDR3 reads CASSGTRARNEQFF. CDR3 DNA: TGTGCCAGCAGCGGGACTCGCGCCCGGAATGAGCAGTTCTTC.

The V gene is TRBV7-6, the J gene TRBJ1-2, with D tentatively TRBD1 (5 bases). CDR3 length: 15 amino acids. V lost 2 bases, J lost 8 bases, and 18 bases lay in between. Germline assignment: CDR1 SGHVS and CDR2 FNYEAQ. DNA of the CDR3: TGTGCCAGCAGCTTATCGGGGCAGAAGGCTGAGGGCTACACCTTC. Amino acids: CASSLSGQKAEGYTF.

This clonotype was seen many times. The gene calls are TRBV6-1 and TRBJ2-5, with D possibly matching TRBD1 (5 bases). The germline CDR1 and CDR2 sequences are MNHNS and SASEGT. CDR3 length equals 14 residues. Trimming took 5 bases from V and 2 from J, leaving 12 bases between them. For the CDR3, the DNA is TGTGCCAGCAGTCGCCAGGGCTCTCAAGAGACCCAGTACTTC. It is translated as CASSRQGSQETQYF.

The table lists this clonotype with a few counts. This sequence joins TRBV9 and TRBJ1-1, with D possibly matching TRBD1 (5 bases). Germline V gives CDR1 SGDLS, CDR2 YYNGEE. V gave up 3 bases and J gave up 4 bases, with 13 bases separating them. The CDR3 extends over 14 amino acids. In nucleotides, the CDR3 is TGTGCCAGCAGCGCCCGTGGGGGAGGCACTGAAGCTTTCTTT. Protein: CASSARGGGTEAFF.

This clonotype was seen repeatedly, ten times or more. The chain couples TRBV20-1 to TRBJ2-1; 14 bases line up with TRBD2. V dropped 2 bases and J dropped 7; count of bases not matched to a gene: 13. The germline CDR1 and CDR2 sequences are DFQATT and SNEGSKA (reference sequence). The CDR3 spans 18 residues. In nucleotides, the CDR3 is TGCAGTGCTAGACTCCCGGGACTAGCGGGAGTTCTGAGAAATGAGCAGTTCTTC. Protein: CSARLPGLAGVLRNEQFF.

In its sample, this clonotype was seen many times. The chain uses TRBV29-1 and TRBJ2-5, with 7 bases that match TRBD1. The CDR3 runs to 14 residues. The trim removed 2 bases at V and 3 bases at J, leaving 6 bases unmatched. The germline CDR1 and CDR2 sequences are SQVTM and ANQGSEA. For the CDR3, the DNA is TGCAGCGTTGAACCAGACAGGGTCGAAGAGACCCAGTACTTC. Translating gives CSVEPDRVEETQYF.

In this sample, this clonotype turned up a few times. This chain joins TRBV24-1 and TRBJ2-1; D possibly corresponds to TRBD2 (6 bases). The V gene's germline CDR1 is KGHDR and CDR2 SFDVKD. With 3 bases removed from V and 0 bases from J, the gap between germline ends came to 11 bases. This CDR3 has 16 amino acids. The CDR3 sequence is CATSDPSDSSYNEQFF. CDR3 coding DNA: TGTGCCACCAGTGATCCTAGCGACAGCTCCTACAATGAGCAGTTCTTC.